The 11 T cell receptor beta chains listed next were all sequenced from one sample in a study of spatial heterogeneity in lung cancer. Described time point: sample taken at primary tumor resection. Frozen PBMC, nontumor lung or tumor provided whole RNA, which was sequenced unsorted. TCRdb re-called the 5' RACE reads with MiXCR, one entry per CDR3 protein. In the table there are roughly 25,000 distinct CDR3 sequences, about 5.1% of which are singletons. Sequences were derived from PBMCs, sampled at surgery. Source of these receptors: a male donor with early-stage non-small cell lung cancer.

The CDR3 DNA reads TGCAGCACCCGGGACACCTCTTATGGCTACACCTTC. Protein: CSTRDTSYGYTF. The V and J genes are TRBV29-1 and TRBJ1-2, with D perhaps TRBD1 (6 bases). V was cut by 8 bases and J by 5 bases, with 15 bases left in between. Germline V CDR1 and CDR2: SQVTM, ANQGSEA. The CDR3 has 12 residues.

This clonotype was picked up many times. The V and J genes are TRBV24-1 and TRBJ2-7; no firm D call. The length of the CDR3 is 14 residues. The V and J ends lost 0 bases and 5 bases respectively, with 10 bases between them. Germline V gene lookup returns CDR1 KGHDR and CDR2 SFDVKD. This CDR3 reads CATSDLRSGDEQYF. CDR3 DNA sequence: TGTGCCACCAGTGATTTGCGTTCAGGAGACGAGCAGTACTTC.

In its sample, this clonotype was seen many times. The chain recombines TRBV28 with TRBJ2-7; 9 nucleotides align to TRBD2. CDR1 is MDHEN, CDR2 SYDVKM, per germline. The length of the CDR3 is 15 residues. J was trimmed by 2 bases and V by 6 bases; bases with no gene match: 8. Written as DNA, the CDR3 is TGTGCCAGCAGCTCTTCGGCGGGAGGGACCTACGAGCAGTACTTC. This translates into CASSSSAGGTYEQYF.

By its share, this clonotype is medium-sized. The CDR3 nucleotides read TGCGCCAGCAGCTTGGGGTCTAGCGGGAGACGAGAGACCCAGTACTTC. It encodes CASSLGSSGRRETQYF. The V gene is TRBV5-1, the J gene TRBJ2-5, with 10 positions matching TRBD2. The CDR3 sequence is 16 residues long. Trimming took 0 bases from V and 4 from J; bases not matched to a gene: 6. The germline V gene has CDR1 SGHRS and CDR2 YFSETQ.

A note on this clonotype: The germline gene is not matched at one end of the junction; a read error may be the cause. CDR3 in amino acids: CASCFRRLQGTQYF. The CDR3 region has the DNA TGTGCCAGCTGTTTCCGGCGCCTCCAAGGGACCCAGTACTTC. The V and J genes are TRBV2 and TRBJ2-5; no reliable D call. There are 14 residues in the CDR3. Germline CDR1 is SNHLY and CDR2 is FYNNEI.

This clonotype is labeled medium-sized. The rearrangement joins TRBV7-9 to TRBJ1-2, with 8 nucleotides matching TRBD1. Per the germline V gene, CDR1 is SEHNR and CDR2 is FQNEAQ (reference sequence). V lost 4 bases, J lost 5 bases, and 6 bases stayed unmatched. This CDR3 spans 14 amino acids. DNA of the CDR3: TGTGCCAGCAGCTCCGACAGGGGAGGATATGGCTACACCTTC. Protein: CASSSDRGGYGYTF. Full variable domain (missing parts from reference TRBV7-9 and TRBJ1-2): DTGVSQNPRHKITKRGQNVTFRCDPISEHNRLYWYRQTLGQGPEFLTYFQNEAQLEKSRLLSDRFSAERPKGSFSTLEIQRTEQGDSAMYLCASSSDRGGYGYTFGSGTRLTVV.

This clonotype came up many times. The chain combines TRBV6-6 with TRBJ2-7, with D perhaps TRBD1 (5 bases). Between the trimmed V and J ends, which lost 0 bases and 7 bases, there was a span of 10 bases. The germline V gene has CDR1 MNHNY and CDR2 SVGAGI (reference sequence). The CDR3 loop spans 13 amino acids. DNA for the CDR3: TGTGCCAGCAGTTACTCGGGGCTCGGGGAGCAGTACTTC. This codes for CASSYSGLGEQYF.

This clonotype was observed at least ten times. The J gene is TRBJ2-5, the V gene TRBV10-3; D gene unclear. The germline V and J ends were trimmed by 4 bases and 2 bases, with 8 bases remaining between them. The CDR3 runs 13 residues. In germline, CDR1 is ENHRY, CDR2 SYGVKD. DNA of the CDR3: TGTGCCATCAGTGGTCTTTCTCAAGAGACCCAGTACTTC. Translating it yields CAISGLSQETQYF.

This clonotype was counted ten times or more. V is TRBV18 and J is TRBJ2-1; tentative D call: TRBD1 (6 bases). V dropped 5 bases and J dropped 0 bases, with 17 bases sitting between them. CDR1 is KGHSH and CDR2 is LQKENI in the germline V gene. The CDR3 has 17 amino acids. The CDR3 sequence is CASSTRDKRSSYNEQFF. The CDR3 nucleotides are TGTGCCAGCTCAACCAGGGACAAAAGGAGCTCCTACAATGAGCAGTTCTTC.

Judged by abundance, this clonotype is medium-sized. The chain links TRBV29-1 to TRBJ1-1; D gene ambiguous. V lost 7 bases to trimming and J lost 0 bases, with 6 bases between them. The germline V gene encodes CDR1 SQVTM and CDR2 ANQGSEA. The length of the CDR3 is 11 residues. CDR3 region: CSGDMNTEAFF. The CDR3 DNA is TGCAGCGGTGATATGAACACTGAAGCTTTCTTT.

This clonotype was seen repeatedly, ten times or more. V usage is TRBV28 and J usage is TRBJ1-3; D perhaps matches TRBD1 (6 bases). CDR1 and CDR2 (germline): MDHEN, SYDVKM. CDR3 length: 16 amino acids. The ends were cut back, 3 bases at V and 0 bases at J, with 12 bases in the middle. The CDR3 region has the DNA TGTGCCAGCAGTTTCCCCCAGGGGCTCTCTGGAAACACCATATATTTT. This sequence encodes CASSFPQGLSGNTIYF.